Sequencing of this T cell receptor beta chain was carried out in a study of blood T cells in healthy people across ages. Combining a sample-barcoded 5' primer with a J-beta primer mix, a second PCR ran for roughly 6 to 12 cycles. TCRdb recomputed calls from the 5' RACE reads with MiXCR, one row per CDR3 protein. This table has roughly 800,000 distinct CDR3 sequences, roughly 35% appearing once. This clonotype has ten or more counts. The CDR3 totals 16 residues. CDR1 MNHEY and CDR2 SVGAGI come from the germline V gene. V lost 0 bases to trimming and J lost 7 bases, with 13 bases between them. Sequenced sample: blood. The V call is TRBV6-5, the J call TRBJ1-6; D remains ambiguous. This sequence was found in a man aged 18 to 29 in good health. The CDR3 coding sequence is TGTGCCAGCAGTTACTCGAGGCCGCCTCGGAATTCACCCCTCCACTTT. This encodes CASSYSRPPRNSPLHF.